This is a list of T cell receptor beta chains from one sample in a study of blood T cell repertoires in COVID-19. Sequenced by immunoSEQ multiplex PCR; TCRdb stores in-frame clones only, minus some. The table lists a few hundred thousand clones, around 90% of them singletons. Sequencing was carried out using PBMCs or T cells enriched from blood (not recorded which). These receptors all stem from a young man who had been exposed to COVID-19. CDR3s include the opening cysteine and the closing phenylalanine or tryptophan. The order of the fields is clone size, V gene, J gene, D gene, CDR3 DNA, CDR3 protein. A D gene is named only where the DNA matches it firmly. Some rows have no size entry. The others give once, few or many, or a class for an expanded clone.

>NA|TRBV6-5|TRBJ1-1|TRBD1
TGTGCCAGCAGTCCACAGGGGGGATGGGCTGAAGCTTTCTTT
CASSPQGGWAEAFF
>NA|TRBV4-2|TRBJ1-5|TRBD1
TGTGCCAGCAGCCTTCGGACAGGGGGCGATCAGCCCCAGCATTTT
CASSLRTGGDQPQHF
>NA|TRBV18|TRBJ1-2|TRBD1
TGTGCCAGCTCACCGTTGGGACAGGGAGACGGCTACACCTTC
CASSPLGQGDGYTF
>NA|TRBV7-9|TRBJ2-1|NA
TGTGCCAGCAGCTTAGGGGGACGGGGGGCCGTTGATGAGCAGTTCTTC
CASSLGGRGAVDEQFF
>NA|TRBV6-5|TRBJ2-1|TRBD2
TGTGCCAGCAGACCTAGCGGGGGGTCCTACAATGAGCAGTTCTTC
CASRPSGGSYNEQFF
>NA|TRBV7-2|TRBJ2-7|NA
TGTGCCAGCAGCCCCAGATCTGGCTCCTACGAGCAGTACTTC
CASSPRSGSYEQYF
>NA|TRBV5-1|TRBJ2-5|TRBD2
TGCGCCAGCAGCTTGATGACTAGCCCCAAAGAGACCCAGTACTTC
CASSLMTSPKETQYF
>NA|TRBV5-6|TRBJ1-2|NA
TGTGCCAGCAGCTTTGACGAGGATGGCTACACCTTC
CASSFDEDGYTF
>NA|TRBV5-4|TRBJ2-7|NA
TGTGCCAGCAGCTTCGAGGGTTCGACCTACGAGCAGTACTTC
CASSFEGSTYEQYF
>NA|TRBV11-3|TRBJ2-2|NA
TGTGCCAGCAGCCAGGTAAACACCGGGGAGCTGTTTTTT
CASSQVNTGELFF
>NA|TRBV18|TRBJ2-7|TRBD2
TGTGCCAGCTCACCAGGACTAGCGGGGGGGCAATACGAGCAGTACTTC
CASSPGLAGGQYEQYF
>NA|TRBV21-1|TRBJ2-2|NA
TGTGCCAGCACCCCCTTGGTGACTTTCACCGGGGAGCTGTTTTTT
CASTPLVTFTGELFF
>NA|TRBV7-5|TRBJ1-4|NA
TGTGTCAGAAGCTCCTCCCGGACGGGATCTAATGAAAAACTGTTTTTT
CVRSSSRTGSNEKLFF
>NA|TRBV14|TRBJ1-1|TRBD1
TGTGCCAGCAGACCCCAGGGGGCGCCCGCTGAAGCTTTCTTT
CASRPQGAPAEAFF
>once|TRBV18|TRBJ2-7|TRBD1
TGTGCCAGCTCACCAACCGGACAGGGGCGGAACTACGAGCAGTACTTC
CASSPTGQGRNYEQYF
>NA|TRBV10-2|TRBJ2-2|TRBD2
TGCGCCAGCAGAGAAGGCGGAGCGGGGGGGGGCGGGGAGCTGTTTTTT
CASREGGAGGGGELFF
>NA|TRBV12-3/TRBV12-4|TRBJ1-2|TRBD1
TGTGCCAGCAGCCAGGGACAGCACTATGGCTACACCTTC
CASSQGQHYGYTF
>NA|TRBV7-8|TRBJ2-1|NA
TGTGCCAGCAGCTTAGCCGGGGGACCTTACAATGAGCAGTTCTTC
CASSLAGGPYNEQFF
>NA|TRBV19|TRBJ2-2|TRBD2
TGTGCCAGTAGTTCGTCACTAGCGGACAACACCGGGGAGCTGTTTTTT
CASSSSLADNTGELFF
>once|TRBV15|TRBJ2-5|NA
TGTGCCACCAGAAGAGAGTTAGCGGAGACCCAGTACTTC
CATRRELAETQYF